This entry describes one T cell receptor beta chain. The CDR3 loop spans 19 amino acids. Per the germline V gene, CDR1 is MDHEN and CDR2 is SYDVKM. With V trimmed by 7 bases and J by 1 base, 21 bases remained unmatched. The data originate from a study of blood T cell repertoires in COVID-19. In the authors' methods: How many nucleated cells were present was estimated from reference gene primer amplification. Data came from immunoSEQ multiplex PCR; TCRdb stores just in-frame clones and leaves some out. Clonal size and the V and J genes are those of that table, whereas D and trimming came from the DNA. The table has about 140,000 clones, about 88% seen once; the top ten hold approximately 10%.

The TCR comes from a man aged 45-65 years with active or convalescent COVID-19. This chain uses TRBV28 with TRBJ1-2, with 7 bases matching TRBD1. The sample comprised peripheral blood. Here the CDR3 reads CASNQVQGVDGWYNYGYTF. CDR3 in DNA: TGTGCCAGCAACCAGGTTCAGGGGGTAGACGGTTGGTATAACTATGGCTACACCTTC.